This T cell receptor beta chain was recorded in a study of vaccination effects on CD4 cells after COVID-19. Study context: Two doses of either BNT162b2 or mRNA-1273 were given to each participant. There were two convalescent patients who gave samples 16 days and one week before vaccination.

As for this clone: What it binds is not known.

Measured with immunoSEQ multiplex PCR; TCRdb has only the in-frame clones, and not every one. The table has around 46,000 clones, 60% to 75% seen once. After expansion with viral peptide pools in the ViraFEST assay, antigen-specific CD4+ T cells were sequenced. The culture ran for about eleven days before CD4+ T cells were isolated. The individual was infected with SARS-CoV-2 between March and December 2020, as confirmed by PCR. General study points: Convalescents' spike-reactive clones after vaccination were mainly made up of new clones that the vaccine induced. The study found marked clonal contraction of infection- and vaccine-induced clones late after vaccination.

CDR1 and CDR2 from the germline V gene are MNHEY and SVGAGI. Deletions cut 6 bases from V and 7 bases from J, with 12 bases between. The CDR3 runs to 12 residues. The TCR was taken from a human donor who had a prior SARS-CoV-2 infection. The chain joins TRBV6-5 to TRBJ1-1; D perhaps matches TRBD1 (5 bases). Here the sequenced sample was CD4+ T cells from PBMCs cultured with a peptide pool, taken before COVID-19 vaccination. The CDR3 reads CASSDRVYEAFF. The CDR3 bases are TGTGCCAGCAGCGACAGAGTCTATGAAGCTTTCTTT.